Below are 15 T cell receptor beta chains sequenced from a single sample in a study of blood T cell repertoires in COVID-19. Profiling relied on immunoSEQ multiplex PCR, and the TCRdb table lists in-frame clones only, not all of them. Here the sample spans tens of thousands of clones, roughly nine tenths being singletons. The sequenced material came from peripheral blood. The source is a man in his sixties with acute or convalescent COVID-19.

The rearrangement uses TRBV6-5 and TRBJ2-7; D is ambiguous. The CDR3 has 15 residues. Germline V lookup: CDR1 MNHEY, CDR2 SVGAGI. V lost 6 bases to trimming and J lost 0 bases, with 15 bases between them. This CDR3 reads CASRKAYSPSYEQYF. DNA of the CDR3: TGTGCCAGCAGAAAAGCGTACTCACCCTCCTACGAGCAGTACTTC.

The V call is TRBV27, the J call TRBJ2-2, with 7 bases lining up with TRBD1. The CDR3 spans 17 residues. V was clipped by 5 bases and J by 2 bases; unmatched bases: 11. The germline gives CDR1 MNHEY, CDR2 SMNVEV (reference sequence). CDR3 sequence: CASSPLRTGVNTGELFF. In nucleotides, the CDR3 is TGTGCCAGCAGTCCCCTAAGGACAGGAGTTAACACCGGGGAGCTGTTTTTT.

The chain employs TRBV6-5 and TRBJ2-5, with D tentatively TRBD2 (5 bases). CDR1 and CDR2 from the germline V gene are MNHEY and SVGAGI. Trimming pared 0 bases from V and 5 bases from J, leaving 13 bases between. The CDR3 extends over 15 amino acids. CDR3 loop: CASSYSMAQRETQYF. The CDR3 DNA sequence: TGTGCCAGCAGTTACTCGATGGCACAGCGGGAGACCCAGTACTTC.

The V and J genes are TRBV18 and TRBJ2-3, with TRBD2 identical over 13 bases. Germline values: CDR1 KGHSH, CDR2 LQKENI. The CDR3 has 16 residues. Germline trimming cut 3 bases from V and 4 bases from J; bases unmatched to any gene: 4. This chain's CDR3 is CASSPRLAGGADTQYF. The CDR3 coding sequence is TGTGCCAGCTCACCGCGACTAGCGGGGGGAGCAGATACGCAGTATTTT.

This clone was recorded once. V usage is TRBV9 and J usage is TRBJ2-3, with D possibly being TRBD2 (5 bases). This CDR3 comprises 13 residues. Between the trimmed V and J ends, which lost 0 bases and 3 bases, there was a span of 5 bases. Germline V lookup: CDR1 SGDLS, CDR2 YYNGEE. The CDR3 loop is CASSVGETDTQYF. The CDR3 DNA sequence: TGTGCCAGCAGCGTAGGGGAGACAGATACGCAGTATTTT.

The J gene is TRBJ2-1, the V gene TRBV10-3; 10 bases match TRBD2. This CDR3 is built from 15 residues. The J segment lost 4 bases and the V segment lost 3 bases, leaving 3 bases of the junction unmatched. Germline CDR1 is ENHRY and CDR2 is SYGVKD. CDR3 in DNA: TGTGCCATCAGTGAAAGCGGGGGGGCTTACAATGAGCAGTTCTTC. Translated, it gives CAISESGGAYNEQFF.

V usage is TRBV18 and J usage is TRBJ2-2; D might be TRBD2 (5 bases). This CDR3 spans 15 amino acids. CDR1 and CDR2 from the germline V gene are KGHSH and LQKENI. Trimming removed 0 bases from V and 7 bases from J, with 12 bases in between. The CDR3 spells CASSPPNGKDGELFF. The DNA of the CDR3 is TGTGCCAGCTCACCACCGAACGGGAAGGACGGGGAGCTGTTTTTT.

This chain uses TRBV10-1 with TRBJ2-1; 10 nucleotides line up with TRBD1. Trimming took 10 bases from V and 8 from J; bases not matched to a gene: 8. Per the germline V gene, CDR1 is WNHNN and CDR2 is SYGVQD (reference sequence). This CDR3 comprises 13 residues. This chain's CDR3 is CATGTGASHEQFF. CDR3 nucleotide sequence: TGCGCCACCGGGACAGGGGCTTCTCATGAGCAGTTCTTC.

The chain recombines TRBV29-1 with TRBJ2-1; 12 nucleotides agree with TRBD2. Germline CDR1 reads SQVTM; CDR2 reads ANQGSEA. After removal of 4 bases from V and 3 bases from J, the junction contained 7 bases not matched to a gene. CDR3 length equals 16 residues. The chain's CDR3 is CSVGRLAGADYNEQFF. In DNA form, the CDR3 reads TGCAGCGTTGGGAGACTAGCGGGAGCCGACTACAATGAGCAGTTCTTC.

The V and J genes are TRBV27 and TRBJ1-1, with unresolved D. Germline V gene sequence: CDR1 MNHEY, CDR2 SMNVEV (reference sequence). V gave up 3 bases and J gave up 1 base, with 9 bases separating them. The CDR3 is made up of 14 amino acids. The CDR3 DNA is TGTGCCAGCAGTTTCGGTGCCGGGAACACTGAAGCTTTCTTT. Amino acid sequence: CASSFGAGNTEAFF.

The J gene is TRBJ1-5, the V gene TRBV10-2; no reliable D call. V was pared by 2 bases and J by 1 base, with 6 bases between. The germline V gene encodes CDR1 WSHSY and CDR2 SAAADI. The CDR3 extends over 14 amino acids. The CDR3 is CASSEGQSNQPQHF. The CDR3 nucleotides are TGCGCCAGCAGTGAGGGGCAAAGCAATCAGCCCCAGCATTTT.

This clone was detected only once. This sequence joins TRBV20-1 and TRBJ2-5, with a possible D match to TRBD1 (6 bases). V was trimmed by 3 bases and J by 5 bases, leaving 19 bases between them. The CDR3 is 15 amino acids. The V gene's germline CDR1 is DFQATT and CDR2 SNEGSKA (reference sequence). The CDR3 region has the DNA TGCAGTGCTAGTTCCCCGGGCAGGGGAAGGGAGACCCAGTACTTC. It yields the protein CSASSPGRGRETQYF.

In its sample, this clone was seen once. The rearrangement joins TRBV24-1 to TRBJ1-2; 9 bases match TRBD1. CDR3 length: 14 amino acids. With 4 bases clipped from V and 8 bases from J, the junction kept 7 bases outside the gene matches. The germline V gene encodes CDR1 KGHDR and CDR2 SFDVKD. The CDR3 loop reads CATSDRGQGKGYTF. The CDR3 DNA is TGTGCCACCAGTGACCGGGGACAGGGCAAGGGCTACACCTTC.

The chain links TRBV6-5 to TRBJ1-1; D may be TRBD1 (5 bases). Trimming stripped 5 bases from V and 8 bases from J, with 15 bases between. CDR1 MNHEY and CDR2 SVGAGI come from the germline V gene. CDR3 length equals 13 residues. The CDR3 reads CASSRPTGGEAFF. CDR3 in DNA: TGTGCCAGCAGTAGACCGACCGGGGGGGAAGCTTTCTTT.

V usage is TRBV15 and J usage is TRBJ1-1; D perhaps matches TRBD1 (5 bases). V shed 7 bases and J shed 2 bases, with 14 bases lying between them. The CDR3 runs 14 residues. CDR1 is LNHNV, CDR2 YYDKDF, per germline (reference sequence). CDR3 in amino acids: CATTRAGGNTEAFF. The CDR3 DNA reads as TGTGCCACCACCCGTGCCGGGGGAAACACTGAAGCTTTCTTT. The full variable domain, completed using reference TRBV15 and TRBJ1-1, is DAMVIQNPRYQVTQFGKPVTLSCSQTLNHNVMYWYQQKSSQAPKLLFHYYDKDFNNEADTPDNFQSRRPNTSFCFLDIRSPGLGDTAMYLCATTRAGGNTEAFFGQGTRLTVV.